The rows below give T cell receptor beta chains drawn from one sample of a study of blood T cell repertoires in COVID-19. Generated by immunoSEQ multiplex PCR, the TCRdb table keeps only in-frame clones and is missing some. Of about 190,000 clones in the sample, roughly 78% were seen once. The sample was peripheral blood. These receptors all come from a woman of 80 years or more with active or convalescent COVID-19. Both conserved end residues are part of each CDR3. The D gene is left open where the match is weak. The size of a clone is reported for some rows only, either as once, few or many, or as a class for expanded clones.

V gene: TRBV27; D gene: TRBD1; J gene: TRBJ1-6; clone size: .; CDR3 DNA: TGTGCCAGCAGTTCCTCCCGGGACAGTGCGTGGAATTCACCCCTCCACTTT; CDR3 protein: CASSSSRDSAWNSPLHF
V gene: TRBV24-1; D gene: TRBD2; J gene: TRBJ2-1; clone size: .; CDR3 DNA: TGTGCCACCAGTGATTGGGGACTAGCGGGTTTCAAGAAGCAGTTCTTC; CDR3 protein: CATSDWGLAGFKKQFF
V gene: TRBV30; D gene: .; J gene: TRBJ1-2; clone size: few; CDR3 DNA: TGTGCCTGGATGTCCGGAGGGAAGGGTGGCTACACCTTC; CDR3 protein: CAWMSGGKGGYTF
V gene: TRBV2; D gene: TRBD1; J gene: TRBJ1-2; clone size: few; CDR3 DNA: TGTGCCAGCAGTGACGACAGGGGGTACTATGGCTACACCTTC; CDR3 protein: CASSDDRGYYGYTF
V gene: TRBV10-3; D gene: .; J gene: TRBJ1-1; clone size: .; CDR3 DNA: TGTGCCATCAGTGAGCGAGGGAGTCAGGCTGAAGCTTTCTTT; CDR3 protein: CAISERGSQAEAFF
V gene: TRBV30; D gene: .; J gene: TRBJ2-2; clone size: .; CDR3 DNA: TGTGCCTGGAGTGTTCTTAGGGGGATCAACACCGGGGAGCTGTTTTTT; CDR3 protein: CAWSVLRGINTGELFF
V gene: TRBV5-1; D gene: TRBD2; J gene: TRBJ2-7; clone size: .; CDR3 DNA: TGCGCCAGCAGCTACTCCCCGGGACTCGCGGGGGGGCGGGGCGAGCAGTACTTC; CDR3 protein: CASSYSPGLAGGRGEQYF
V gene: TRBV6-6; D gene: TRBD1; J gene: TRBJ1-1; clone size: .; CDR3 DNA: TGTGCCAGCAGGAAGACAGGGGGGGACACTGAAGCTTTCTTT; CDR3 protein: CASRKTGGDTEAFF
V gene: TRBV6-5; D gene: TRBD1; J gene: TRBJ2-7; clone size: .; CDR3 DNA: TGTGCCAGCAGTATCCTGGGGACAGGGACCTACAAGCAGTACTTC; CDR3 protein: CASSILGTGTYKQYF
V gene: TRBV6-6; D gene: .; J gene: TRBJ2-2; clone size: few; CDR3 DNA: TGTGCCAGCAGCCGACGACCCTATGTACAGCCGAACACCGGGGAGCTGTTTTTT; CDR3 protein: CASSRRPYVQPNTGELFF
V gene: TRBV10-1; D gene: .; J gene: TRBJ2-1; clone size: .; CDR3 DNA: TGCGCCAGCCCCAAGATGGACTTGGGGGGATACAATGAGCAGTTCTTC; CDR3 protein: CASPKMDLGGYNEQFF
V gene: TRBV18; D gene: .; J gene: TRBJ1-3; clone size: .; CDR3 DNA: TGTGCCAGCTCACCACCGCGGGGGATCGGAAACACCATATATTTT; CDR3 protein: CASSPPRGIGNTIYF
V gene: TRBV6-5; D gene: .; J gene: TRBJ1-1; clone size: .; CDR3 DNA: TGTGCCAGCAGGTACGGACACTTGAACACTGAAGCTTTCTTT; CDR3 protein: CASRYGHLNTEAFF
V gene: TRBV7-2; D gene: TRBD1; J gene: TRBJ1-6; clone size: .; CDR3 DNA: TGTGCCAGCAGCTTAGGGACAGGGCGGGGAAATTCACCCCTCCACTTT; CDR3 protein: CASSLGTGRGNSPLHF
V gene: TRBV12-3/TRBV12-4; D gene: .; J gene: TRBJ2-5; clone size: .; CDR3 DNA: TGTGCCAGCCGAGACAGGAATCAAGAGACCCAGTACTTC; CDR3 protein: CASRDRNQETQYF
V gene: TRBV6-5; D gene: .; J gene: TRBJ1-4; clone size: .; CDR3 DNA: TGTGCCAGCAGTTACTTAGGGGGATCCTCCGAAAAACTGTTTTTT; CDR3 protein: CASSYLGGSSEKLFF
V gene: TRBV6-2/TRBV6-3; D gene: .; J gene: TRBJ1-5; clone size: .; CDR3 DNA: TGTGCCAGCAGTTACCGGGGGAACGGCAATCAGCCCCAGCATTTT; CDR3 protein: CASSYRGNGNQPQHF
V gene: TRBV4-2; D gene: .; J gene: TRBJ1-2; clone size: few; CDR3 DNA: TGTGCCAGCAGCCAAGATCGCATATCCTATATATCTTCTGGCTACACCTTC; CDR3 protein: CASSQDRISYISSGYTF
V gene: TRBV4-3; D gene: TRBD1; J gene: TRBJ2-7; clone size: .; CDR3 DNA: TGCGCCAGCAGCCAAGATATCGGGACAGCCATCTACGAGCAGTACTTC; CDR3 protein: CASSQDIGTAIYEQYF
V gene: TRBV27; D gene: .; J gene: TRBJ1-1; clone size: .; CDR3 DNA: TGTGCCAGCAGGAGGAGGGGGGGAAACACTGAAGCTTTCTTT; CDR3 protein: CASRRRGGNTEAFF
V gene: TRBV5-6; D gene: .; J gene: TRBJ2-5; clone size: .; CDR3 DNA: TGTGCCAGCAGCCAACTAGCACAAGAGACCCAGTACTTC; CDR3 protein: CASSQLAQETQYF
V gene: TRBV5-1; D gene: .; J gene: TRBJ2-5; clone size: .; CDR3 DNA: TGCGCCAGCAGCTTGGGGCCCCAGGGAGAGACCCAGTACTTC; CDR3 protein: CASSLGPQGETQYF
V gene: TRBV2; D gene: .; J gene: TRBJ1-4; clone size: .; CDR3 DNA: TGTGCCAGCAGTGAAGGAACAGGACGTCGTGAAAAACTGTTTTTT; CDR3 protein: CASSEGTGRREKLFF
V gene: TRBV28; D gene: .; J gene: TRBJ2-1; clone size: .; CDR3 DNA: TGTGCCAGCAGTTTCCCGCGGGACCTAGTTTTCAATGAGCAGTTCTTC; CDR3 protein: CASSFPRDLVFNEQFF
V gene: TRBV7-3; D gene: TRBD2; J gene: TRBJ2-3; clone size: .; CDR3 DNA: TGTGCCAGCAGCTTAAACCTAGCGGCAGATACGCAGTATTTT; CDR3 protein: CASSLNLAADTQYF
V gene: TRBV3-1/TRBV3-2; D gene: .; J gene: TRBJ1-6; clone size: .; CDR3 DNA: TGTGCCAGCGGGCTTTATAATTCACCCCTCCACTTT; CDR3 protein: CASGLYNSPLHF
V gene: TRBV5-4; D gene: TRBD2; J gene: TRBJ2-2; clone size: few; CDR3 DNA: TGTGCCAGCAGCTCGGGACTAGCGGGGGGGCGGTCCGGGGAGCTGTTTTTT; CDR3 protein: CASSSGLAGGRSGELFF
V gene: TRBV24-1; D gene: .; J gene: TRBJ1-4; clone size: .; CDR3 DNA: TGTGCCACCAGTACCCAGGGTAACGAAAAACTGTTTTTT; CDR3 protein: CATSTQGNEKLFF
V gene: TRBV6-1; D gene: TRBD2; J gene: TRBJ2-5; clone size: once; CDR3 DNA: TGTGCCAGCAGTGAATGGGAGGGAGAGACCCAGTACTTC; CDR3 protein: CASSEWEGETQYF
V gene: TRBV27; D gene: .; J gene: TRBJ1-5; clone size: .; CDR3 DNA: TGTGCCAGCAGTCGCGCGGGGGATCAGCCCCAGCATTTT; CDR3 protein: CASSRAGDQPQHF
V gene: TRBV5-1; D gene: TRBD1; J gene: TRBJ1-2; clone size: few; CDR3 DNA: TGCGCCAGCAGCAGCGGACAGGCCTCGAGGGGTAACTATGGCTACACCTTC; CDR3 protein: CASSSGQASRGNYGYTF
V gene: TRBV4-3; D gene: TRBD1; J gene: TRBJ2-6; clone size: .; CDR3 DNA: TGCGCCAGCAGCCAAGAGACAGGGTCTGGGGCCAACGTCCTGACTTTC; CDR3 protein: CASSQETGSGANVLTF
V gene: TRBV7-2; D gene: TRBD2; J gene: TRBJ2-2; clone size: .; CDR3 DNA: TGTGCCAGCAGCGGAGAGGGACTAGCGGAGGGCGGGGAGCTGTTTTTT; CDR3 protein: CASSGEGLAEGGELFF
V gene: TRBV6-5; D gene: .; J gene: TRBJ2-3; clone size: .; CDR3 DNA: TGTGCCAGCAGGAAAACAAGGGGAGATACGCAGTATTTT; CDR3 protein: CASRKTRGDTQYF
V gene: TRBV11-2; D gene: TRBD2; J gene: TRBJ2-1; clone size: .; CDR3 DNA: TGTGCCAGCAGCTTGGAGGTGGGACTAGCGCCCAACAATGAGCAGTTCTTC; CDR3 protein: CASSLEVGLAPNNEQFF
V gene: TRBV5-4; D gene: TRBD2; J gene: TRBJ2-5; clone size: .; CDR3 DNA: TGTGCCAGCAGCTTGGACTCGATAGCGGGGGGTCAAGAGACCCAGTACTTC; CDR3 protein: CASSLDSIAGGQETQYF
V gene: TRBV29-1; D gene: TRBD2; J gene: TRBJ2-7; clone size: .; CDR3 DNA: TGCAGCGCTACGACTAGCGGGGGGCACGAGCAGTACTTC; CDR3 protein: CSATTSGGHEQYF
V gene: TRBV11-3; D gene: .; J gene: TRBJ2-1; clone size: .; CDR3 DNA: TGTGCCAGCAGCTTAGGGGGCTTGGGGGCGGACAATGAGCAGTTCTTC; CDR3 protein: CASSLGGLGADNEQFF
V gene: TRBV5-1; D gene: TRBD2; J gene: TRBJ2-1; clone size: .; CDR3 DNA: TGCGCCAGCAGCTTAGCTAGCGGGGGGGCGAATGAGCAGTTCTTC; CDR3 protein: CASSLASGGANEQFF
V gene: TRBV24-1; D gene: TRBD2; J gene: TRBJ2-1; clone size: .; CDR3 DNA: TGTGCCACCAGTTGGGGGACTACCTACAATGAGCAGTTCTTC; CDR3 protein: CATSWGTTYNEQFF
V gene: TRBV14; D gene: .; J gene: TRBJ2-2; clone size: .; CDR3 DNA: TGTGCCAGCAGCCAAGGGAGGGGGCCGTACACCGGGGAGCTGTTTTTT; CDR3 protein: CASSQGRGPYTGELFF
V gene: TRBV4-2; D gene: TRBD1; J gene: TRBJ1-2; clone size: .; CDR3 DNA: TGTGCCAGCAGCCAAGAGGACAGGGGCTTTGGCTATGGCTACACCTTC; CDR3 protein: CASSQEDRGFGYGYTF
V gene: TRBV5-1; D gene: TRBD2; J gene: TRBJ2-7; clone size: .; CDR3 DNA: TGCGCCAGCAGCCCGACGTGGGCTAGCGGGGGGTCCTACGAGCAGTACTTC; CDR3 protein: CASSPTWASGGSYEQYF
V gene: TRBV19; D gene: TRBD1; J gene: TRBJ2-7; clone size: few; CDR3 DNA: TGTGCCAGTAGTATTATGGCAGGGGGCAACTACGAGCAGTACTTC; CDR3 protein: CASSIMAGGNYEQYF
V gene: TRBV3-1/TRBV3-2; D gene: .; J gene: TRBJ2-5; clone size: .; CDR3 DNA: TGTGCCAGCAGCCAACTTGGAGAGGGAGGAGAGACCCAGTACTTC; CDR3 protein: CASSQLGEGGETQYF
V gene: TRBV6-5; D gene: .; J gene: TRBJ2-7; clone size: many; CDR3 DNA: TGTGCCAGCCTCCTGCAGGGAACCTACGAGCAGTACTTC; CDR3 protein: CASLLQGTYEQYF
V gene: TRBV12-3/TRBV12-4; D gene: .; J gene: TRBJ2-2; clone size: .; CDR3 DNA: TGTGCCAGCAGAGACAGCTACACCGGGGAGCTGTTTTTT; CDR3 protein: CASRDSYTGELFF